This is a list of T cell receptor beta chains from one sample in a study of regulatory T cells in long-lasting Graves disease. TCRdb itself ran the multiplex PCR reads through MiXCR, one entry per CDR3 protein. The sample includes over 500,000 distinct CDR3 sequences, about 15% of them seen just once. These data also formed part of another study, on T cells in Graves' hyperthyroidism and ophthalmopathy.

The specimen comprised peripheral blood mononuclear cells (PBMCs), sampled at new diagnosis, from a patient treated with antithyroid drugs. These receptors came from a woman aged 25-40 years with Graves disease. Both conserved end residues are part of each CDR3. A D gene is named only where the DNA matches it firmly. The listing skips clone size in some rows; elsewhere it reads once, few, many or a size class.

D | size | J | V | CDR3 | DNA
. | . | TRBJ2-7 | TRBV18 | CASSPRIIDTYEQYF | TGTGCCAGCTCACCCCGGATAATTGACACCTACGAGCAGTACTTC
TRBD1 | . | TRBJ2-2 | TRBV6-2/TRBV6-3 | CASSETGLATGELFF | TGTGCCAGCAGTGAGACAGGGTTAGCGACCGGGGAGCTGTTTTTT
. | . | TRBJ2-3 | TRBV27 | CASSPRQPSTDTQYF | TGTGCCAGCAGTCCGAGGCAACCTAGCACAGATACGCAGTATTTT
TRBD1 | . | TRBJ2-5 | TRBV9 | CASSGQGVSQETQYF | TGTGCCAGCAGCGGACAGGGGGTAAGCCAAGAGACCCAGTACTTC
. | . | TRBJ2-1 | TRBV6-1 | CASTIGLGEQFF | TGTGCCAGCACTATAGGGCTGGGTGAGCAGTTCTTC
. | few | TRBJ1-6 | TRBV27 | CASSLLGGYSPLHF | TGTGCCAGCAGTTTATTGGGGGGGTATTCACCCCTCCACTTT
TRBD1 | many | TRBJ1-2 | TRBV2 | CASSSGTGGYGYTF | TGTGCCAGCAGTTCCGGGACAGGAGGCTATGGCTACACCTTC
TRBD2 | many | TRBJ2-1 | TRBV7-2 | CASSLTSGRSYEQFF | TGTGCCAGCAGTCTTACTAGCGGGAGGTCCTATGAGCAGTTCTTC
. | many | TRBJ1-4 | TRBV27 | CASSHATNEKLFF | TGTGCCAGCAGTCACGCAACTAATGAAAAACTGTTTTTT
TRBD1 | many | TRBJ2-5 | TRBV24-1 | CATSSGGQETQYF | TGTGCCACCAGTTCAGGGGGCCAAGAGACCCAGTACTTC
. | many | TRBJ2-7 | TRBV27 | CASSSVRRKYYEQYF | TGTGCCAGCAGTTCTGTAAGGAGGAAATACTACGAGCAGTACTTC
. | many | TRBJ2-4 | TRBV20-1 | CSAPPGVGENIQYF | TGCAGTGCCCCCCCGGGGGTCGGAGAAAACATTCAGTACTTC
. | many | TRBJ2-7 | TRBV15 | CATSRGLASSYEQYF | TGTGCCACCAGCAGAGGGCTAGCTAGCTCCTACGAGCAGTACTTC
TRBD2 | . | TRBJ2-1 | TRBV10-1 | CASSPGTRYNEQFF | TGCGCCAGCAGTCCCGGGACTAGATACAATGAGCAGTTCTTC
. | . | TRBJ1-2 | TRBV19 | CASSRSRANYGYTF | TGTGCCAGTTCCCGATCGAGGGCCAACTATGGCTACACCTTC
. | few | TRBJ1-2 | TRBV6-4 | CASSEGGRANYGYTF | TGTGCCAGCAGTGAAGGGGGGCGCGCGAACTATGGCTACACCTTC
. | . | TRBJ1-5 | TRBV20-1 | CSARDRVSQPQHF | TGCAGTGCTAGAGACAGGGTTTCACAGCCCCAGCATTTT
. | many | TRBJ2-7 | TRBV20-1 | CSAKVLVYEQYF | TGCAGTGCCAAGGTACTGGTCTACGAGCAGTACTTC
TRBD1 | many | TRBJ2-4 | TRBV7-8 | CASSPRQGLRNIQYF | TGTGCCAGCAGCCCGAGACAGGGGTTGAGAAACATTCAGTACTTC
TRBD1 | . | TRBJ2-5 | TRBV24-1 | CATSDPTGPRETQYF | TGTGCCACCAGTGACCCGACAGGGCCCAGGGAGACCCAGTACTTC
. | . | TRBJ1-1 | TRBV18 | CASSPTGQLPEAFF | TGTGCCAGCTCACCAACCGGACAGCTTCCCGAAGCTTTCTTT
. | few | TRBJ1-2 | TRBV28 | CASSSQFRYTF | TGTGCCAGCAGTTCCCAGTTCCGGTACACCTTC
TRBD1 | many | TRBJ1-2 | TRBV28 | CASSSTIPGQWVIYGYTF | TGTGCCAGCAGTTCCACCATACCGGGACAGTGGGTAATTTATGGCTACACCTTC
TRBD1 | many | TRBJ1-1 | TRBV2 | CASRGQGGRNTEAFF | TGTGCCAGCAGGGGACAGGGGGGGAGGAACACTGAAGCTTTCTTT
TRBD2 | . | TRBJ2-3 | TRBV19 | CASSGTSGADTQYF | TGTGCCAGTAGCGGGACTAGCGGGGCAGATACGCAGTATTTT
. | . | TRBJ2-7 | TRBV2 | CASTRTGLVYEQYF | TGTGCCAGCACCAGAACAGGGCTAGTCTACGAGCAGTACTTC
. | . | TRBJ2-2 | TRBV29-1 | CSVEDLFTANTGELFF | TGCAGCGTTGAAGATCTATTTACAGCGAACACCGGGGAGCTGTTTTTT
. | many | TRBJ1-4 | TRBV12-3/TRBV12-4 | CASSRREVNEKLFF | TGTGCCAGCAGCCGCAGGGAAGTAAATGAAAAACTGTTTTTT